The T cell receptor (beta chain) under discussion was sequenced for a study of T cells in Graves' hyperthyroidism and ophthalmopathy. Germline V gene sequence: CDR1 MNHEY, CDR2 SVGEGT. The CDR3 extends over 14 amino acids. V was clipped by 7 bases and J by 5 bases, with 18 bases between them. This clonotype has ten or more counts. There were TCR beta CDR3 regions amplified from RNA transcripts. First-round RT-PCR with HTBI primers amplified the TCR CDR3 region. TCRdb recomputed calls from the multiplex PCR reads with MiXCR, one row per CDR3 protein. The sample shows a few hundred thousand distinct CDR3 sequences, approximately 18% of them seen only once.

The sequenced sample was blood. This TCR came from a man aged 45-60 years with Graves' ophthalmopathy. The chain couples TRBV6-2 or TRBV6-3 to TRBJ2-7, with D perhaps assigned TRBD1 or TRBD2 (5 bases each). The CDR3 spells CASTLVGGSHEQYF. CDR3 sequence (DNA): TGTGCCAGCACCCTAGTTGGGGGTTCCCACGAGCAGTACTTC.